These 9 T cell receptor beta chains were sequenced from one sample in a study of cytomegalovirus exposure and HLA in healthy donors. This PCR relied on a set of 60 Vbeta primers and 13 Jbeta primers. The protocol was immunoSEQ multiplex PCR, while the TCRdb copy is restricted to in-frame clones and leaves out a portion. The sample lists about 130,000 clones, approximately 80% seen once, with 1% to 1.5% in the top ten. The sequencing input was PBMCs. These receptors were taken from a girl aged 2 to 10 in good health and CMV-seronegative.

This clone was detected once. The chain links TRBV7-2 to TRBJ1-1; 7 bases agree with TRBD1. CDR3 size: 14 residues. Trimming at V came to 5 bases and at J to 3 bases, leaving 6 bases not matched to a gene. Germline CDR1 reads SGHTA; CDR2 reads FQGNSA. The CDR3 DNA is TGTGCCAGCAGCCTCCACAGGGGTGACACTGAAGCTTTCTTT. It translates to CASSLHRGDTEAFF.

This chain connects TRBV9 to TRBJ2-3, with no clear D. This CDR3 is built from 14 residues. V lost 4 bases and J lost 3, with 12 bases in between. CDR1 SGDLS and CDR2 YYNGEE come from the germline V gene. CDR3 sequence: CASSPTVGTDTQYF. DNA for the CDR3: TGTGCCAGCAGCCCTACGGTCGGGACAGATACGCAGTATTTT. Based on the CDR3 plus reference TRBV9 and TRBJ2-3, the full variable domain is DSGVTQTPKHLITATGQRVTLRCSPRSGDLSVYWYQQSLDQGLQFLIQYYNGEERAKGNILERFSAQQFPDLHSELNLSSLELGDSALYFCASSPTVGTDTQYFGPGTRLTVL.

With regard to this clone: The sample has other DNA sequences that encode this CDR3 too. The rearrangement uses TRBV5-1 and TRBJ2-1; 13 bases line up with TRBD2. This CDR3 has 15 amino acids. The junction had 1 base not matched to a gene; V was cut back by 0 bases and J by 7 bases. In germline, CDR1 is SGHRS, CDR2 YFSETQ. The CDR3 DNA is TGCGCCAGCAGCTTGGGACTAGCGGGAGGTAATGAGCAGTTCTTC. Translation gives CASSLGLAGGNEQFF.

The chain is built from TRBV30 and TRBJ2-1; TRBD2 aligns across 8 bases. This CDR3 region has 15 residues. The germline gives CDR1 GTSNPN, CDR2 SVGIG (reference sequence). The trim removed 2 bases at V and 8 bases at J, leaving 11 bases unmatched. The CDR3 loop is CAWSPTGGPYYEQFF. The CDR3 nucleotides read TGTGCCTGGAGTCCCACGGGAGGGCCTTACTATGAGCAGTTCTTC.

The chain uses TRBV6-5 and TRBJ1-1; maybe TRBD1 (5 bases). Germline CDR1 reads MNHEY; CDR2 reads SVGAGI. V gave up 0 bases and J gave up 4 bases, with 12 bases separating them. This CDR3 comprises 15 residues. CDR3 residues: CASSYSFQGLTEAFF. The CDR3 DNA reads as TGTGCCAGCAGTTACTCGTTCCAGGGACTCACTGAAGCTTTCTTT.

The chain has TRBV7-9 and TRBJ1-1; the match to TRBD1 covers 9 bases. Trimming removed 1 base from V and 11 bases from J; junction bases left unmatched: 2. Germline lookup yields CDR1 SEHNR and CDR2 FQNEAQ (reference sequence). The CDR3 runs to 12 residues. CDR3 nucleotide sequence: TGTGCCAGCAGCTTAGGGGACAGGGCTGCTTTCTTT. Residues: CASSLGDRAAFF.

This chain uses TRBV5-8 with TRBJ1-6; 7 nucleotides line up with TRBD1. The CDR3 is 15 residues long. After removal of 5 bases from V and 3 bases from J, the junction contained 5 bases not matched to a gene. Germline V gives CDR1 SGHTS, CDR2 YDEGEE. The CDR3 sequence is CASSSGQFYNSPLHF. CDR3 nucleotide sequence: TGTGCCAGCAGTTCGGGACAGTTCTATAATTCACCCCTCCACTTT.

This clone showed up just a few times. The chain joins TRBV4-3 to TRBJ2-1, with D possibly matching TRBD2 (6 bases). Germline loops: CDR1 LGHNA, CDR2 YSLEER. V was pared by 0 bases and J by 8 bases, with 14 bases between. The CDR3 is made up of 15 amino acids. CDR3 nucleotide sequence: TGCGCCAGCAGCCAAGAAGGGAGGATTATCGATGAGCAGTTCTTC. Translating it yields CASSQEGRIIDEQFF.

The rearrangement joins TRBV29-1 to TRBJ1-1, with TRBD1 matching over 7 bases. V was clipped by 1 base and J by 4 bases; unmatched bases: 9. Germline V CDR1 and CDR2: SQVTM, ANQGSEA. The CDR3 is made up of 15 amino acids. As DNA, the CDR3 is TGCAGCGTTGAAGGGAAGGGGGCGATCTTCACTGAAGCTTTCTTT. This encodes CSVEGKGAIFTEAFF.